These 25 T cell receptor beta chains originate from one sample sequenced in a study of cytomegalovirus exposure and HLA in healthy donors. 60 Vbeta and 13 Jbeta primers were used in PCR. Only in-frame clones appear in the TCRdb table, and some are missing; sequencing was by immunoSEQ multiplex PCR. The repertoire consists of approximately 170,000 clones, with 65% to 85% occurring once and the leading ten covering around 1.6%. Material: PBMCs. The receptors here all came from a woman aged 18-30 years in good health and CMV-seronegative.

This clone was counted only a few times. This rearrangement joins TRBV28 to TRBJ2-7; D perhaps matches TRBD2 (6 bases). The CDR3 spans 13 residues. Deletions cut 7 bases from V and 7 bases from J, with 17 bases between. The germline V gene encodes CDR1 MDHEN and CDR2 SYDVKM. The CDR3 nucleotides are TGTGCCAGCATGGCCGCGGGGTCTAGAGAGCAGTACTTC. Its protein is CASMAAGSREQYF. The full variable domain, completed using reference TRBV28 and TRBJ2-7, is DVKVTQSSRYLVKRTGEKVFLECVQDMDHENMFWYRQDPGLGLRLIYFSYDVKMKEKGDIPEGYSVSREKKERFSLILESASTNQTSMYLCASMAAGSREQYFGPGTRLTVT.

In this sample, this clone turned up a few times. This rearrangement joins TRBV10-1 to TRBJ2-1; D may be TRBD2 (6 bases). V was clipped by 4 bases and J by 0 bases, with 13 bases between them. The germline CDR1 and CDR2 sequences are WNHNN and SYGVQD (reference sequence). This CDR3 has 16 residues. The CDR3 loop reads CASSGRDSLSYNEQFF. The CDR3 nucleotides are TGCGCCAGCAGTGGCCGGGACTCCCTCTCCTACAATGAGCAGTTCTTC.

The chain uses TRBV10-2 and TRBJ1-6; 10 bases line up with TRBD1. The CDR3 runs to 17 residues. V shed 2 bases and J 4 bases; nucleotides not matched to a gene: 5. Germline loops: CDR1 WSHSY, CDR2 SAAADI. CDR3: CASSEPGQGRYNSPLHF. In nucleotides, the CDR3 is TGCGCCAGCAGTGAGCCGGGACAGGGGCGATATAATTCACCCCTCCACTTT.

This clone occurred a few times. J is TRBJ1-1 and V is TRBV28; 7 positions match TRBD1. The CDR3 runs 16 residues. CDR1 is MDHEN, CDR2 SYDVKM, per germline. Losses at the gene ends were 5 bases for V and 11 bases for J; bases not matched to a gene: 20. The DNA for the CDR3 is TGTGCCAGCAGTCTTCTACACCCGGGACAGACAACTTTTGCTTTCTTT. It codes for CASSLLHPGQTTFAFF.

The genes are TRBV4-3 and TRBJ1-5, with D unclear. The germline V gene encodes CDR1 LGHNA and CDR2 YSLEER. V was pared by 1 base and J by 1 base, with 11 bases between. CDR3 size: 16 residues. This chain's CDR3 is CASSQGTGISNQPQHF. CDR3 nucleotides: TGCGCCAGCAGCCAAGGGACGGGGATAAGCAATCAGCCCCAGCATTTT.

This chain uses TRBV4-1 with TRBJ1-2, with a tentative D call TRBD1 (6 bases). The CDR3 consists of 16 residues. The V gene's germline CDR1 is MGHRA and CDR2 YSYEKL. Trimming pared 3 bases from V and 0 bases from J, leaving 14 bases between. The CDR3 bases are TGCGCCAGCAGCCATGACCCAGGGGTCCCTAACTATGGCTACACCTTC. Residues: CASSHDPGVPNYGYTF.

This clone appeared a single time. The J gene is TRBJ2-7, the V gene TRBV25-1, with 7 bases matching TRBD2. The CDR3 covers 13 residues. CDR1 is MGHDK and CDR2 is SYGVNS in the germline V gene. Trimming took 7 bases from V and 3 from J; bases not matched to a gene: 6. The CDR3 DNA follows: TGTGCCAGCACCCGAGCGGGAATCTACGAGCAGTACTTC. This translates into CASTRAGIYEQYF.

The rearrangement uses TRBV27 and TRBJ2-1; D may be TRBD2 (6 bases). Looked up from germline, CDR1 is MNHEY and CDR2 is SMNVEV (reference sequence). CDR3 size: 13 residues. The V end lost 8 bases, the J end lost 4 bases, and 12 bases lay between the germline ends. The DNA for the CDR3 is TGTGCCAGCCGGGGGACTTCGTACAATGAGCAGTTCTTC. This sequence encodes CASRGTSYNEQFF.

The chain employs TRBV6-4 and TRBJ2-3; D unclear. The CDR3 is 13 amino acids. From germline, CDR1 is MRHNA and CDR2 SNTAGT. Trimming cost V 5 bases and J 2 bases, with 8 bases left between them. CDR3 in amino acids: CASSTEFTDTQYF. The CDR3 DNA reads TGTGCCAGCAGTACAGAATTCACAGATACGCAGTATTTT.

V usage is TRBV2 and J usage is TRBJ1-5, with 8 nucleotides matching TRBD1. The V gene's germline CDR1 is SNHLY and CDR2 FYNNEI. The CDR3 is 17 residues long. With 4 bases clipped from V and 0 bases from J, the junction kept 8 bases outside the gene matches. CDR3 DNA sequence: TGTGCCAGCAGTGCCCTACAGGGGGGGTATAGCAATCAGCCCCAGCATTTT. Translating gives CASSALQGGYSNQPQHF.

The chain joins TRBV5-1 to TRBJ2-7; a possible D gene is TRBD2 (6 bases). This CDR3 comprises 14 residues. Deletions cut 0 bases from V and 5 bases from J, with 12 bases between. The germline gives CDR1 SGHRS, CDR2 YFSETQ. CDR3 sequence (DNA): TGCGCCAGCAGCTTGGCGGGGGAAGATAACGAGCAGTACTTC. This encodes CASSLAGEDNEQYF.

This clone has a single count. The chain recombines TRBV7-8 with TRBJ2-3, with 14 bases matching TRBD2. The CDR3 extends over 15 amino acids. The junction had 5 bases not matched to a gene; V was cut back by 5 bases and J by 7 bases. Looked up from germline, CDR1 is SGHVS and CDR2 is FQNEAQ. The CDR3 sequence: CASSRTSGGLNTQYF. CDR3 nucleotide sequence: TGTGCCAGCAGCCGGACTAGCGGGGGGTTAAATACGCAGTATTTT.

The chain links TRBV19 to TRBJ1-2; TRBD1 agrees at 7 bases. From germline, CDR1 is LNHDA and CDR2 SQIVND (reference sequence). The CDR3 contains 14 residues. After removal of 5 bases from V and 7 bases from J, the junction contained 10 bases not matched to a gene. Here the CDR3 reads CASSRDREMSGYTF. Written as DNA, the CDR3 is TGTGCCAGTAGTCGCGACAGGGAGATGTCTGGCTACACCTTC. The full variable domain, with the rest looked up from reference TRBV19 and TRBJ1-2, is DGGITQSPKYLFRKEGQNVTLSCEQNLNHDAMYWYRQDPGQGLRLIYYSQIVNDFQKGDIAEGYSVSREKKESFPLTVTSAQKNPTAFYLCASSRDREMSGYTFGSGTRLTVV.

This clone appeared a single time. The chain couples TRBV19 to TRBJ1-2; D unclear. This CDR3 spans 15 amino acids. CDR1 and CDR2 from the germline V gene are LNHDA and SQIVND (reference sequence). V gave up 3 bases and J gave up 3 bases, with 14 bases separating them. The CDR3 is CASSIHQRVYYGYTF. CDR3 DNA sequence: TGTGCCAGTAGTATCCACCAGCGAGTGTACTATGGCTACACCTTC.

For the CDR3, the DNA is TGCGCCAGCAGCCCGGGAACAGGGAGAAACACTGAAGCTTTCTTT. The encoded protein is CASSPGTGRNTEAFF. The chain carries TRBV5-1 and TRBJ1-1; D may be TRBD1 (6 bases). V dropped 4 bases and J dropped 2 bases, with 15 bases sitting between them. CDR1 is SGHRS and CDR2 is YFSETQ in the germline V gene. This CDR3 spans 15 amino acids.

The rearrangement joins TRBV5-5 to TRBJ1-6, with 9 nucleotides matching TRBD1. This CDR3 spans 14 amino acids. Unmatched junction bases numbered 3, after V lost 4 bases and J lost 7 bases. Germline V CDR1 and CDR2: SGHKS, YYEKEE (reference sequence). The CDR3 reads CASSIGTGNSPLHF. The CDR3 nucleotides are TGTGCCAGCAGCATAGGGACAGGGAATTCACCCCTCCACTTT.

The CDR3 protein is CASNRGQVNSNQPQHF. CDR3 coding DNA: TGTGCCAGTAATAGGGGACAAGTTAATAGCAATCAGCCCCAGCATTTT. This rearrangement joins TRBV19 to TRBJ1-5, with D tentatively TRBD1 (6 bases). The CDR3 spans 16 residues. The ends were cut back, 7 bases at V and 0 bases at J, with 16 bases in the middle. Looked up from germline, CDR1 is LNHDA and CDR2 is SQIVND (reference sequence).

A single count supports this clone. The rearrangement links TRBV4-1 to TRBJ2-1; tentatively, D is TRBD2 (6 bases). V gave up 4 bases and J gave up 9 bases, with 16 bases separating them. The CDR3 is made up of 14 amino acids. Germline lookup yields CDR1 MGHRA and CDR2 YSYEKL. The CDR3 region is CASSPHPQRAEQFF. The CDR3 coding sequence is TGCGCCAGCAGCCCCCACCCTCAGCGGGCTGAGCAGTTCTTC.

The rearrangement joins TRBV5-1 to TRBJ2-3, with 13 positions matching TRBD2. The CDR3 is 17 residues long. V lost 4 bases to trimming and J lost 3 bases; unmatched junction nucleotides: 8. Germline assignment: CDR1 SGHRS and CDR2 YFSETQ. CDR3 protein: CASSPGTSGMFTDTQYF. The CDR3 bases are TGCGCCAGCAGCCCCGGGACTAGCGGGATGTTTACAGATACGCAGTATTTT.

This chain joins TRBV19 and TRBJ2-2; 10 bases map to TRBD1. The CDR3 length is 16 residues. V shed 3 bases, J shed 7 bases, and the junction held 8 bases outside the gene matches. CDR1 is LNHDA, CDR2 SQIVND, per germline (reference sequence). The CDR3 reads CASSIIGTGVIGELFF. The DNA of the CDR3 is TGTGCCAGTAGTATTATCGGGACAGGGGTTATCGGGGAGCTGTTTTTT.

This chain joins TRBV2 and TRBJ2-3; D unclear. There are 13 residues in the CDR3. V lost 11 bases, J lost 0 bases, and 12 bases lay in between. Germline lookup yields CDR1 SNHLY and CDR2 FYNNEI. The CDR3 region is CAGGRQSTDTQYF. In DNA form, the CDR3 reads TGTGCCGGCGGTCGGCAGAGCACAGATACGCAGTATTTT.

The genes are TRBV15 and TRBJ2-3; 8 positions agree with TRBD2. Germline V gene lookup returns CDR1 LNHNV and CDR2 YYDKDF (reference sequence). The CDR3 runs 16 residues. Trimming cost V 1 base and J 5 bases; bases outside gene matches: 8. This chain's CDR3 is CATSRAPGGSGDTQYF. The CDR3 nucleotides read TGTGCCACCAGCAGAGCTCCGGGAGGGTCGGGAGATACGCAGTATTTT.

As for this clone: At one boundary the junction diverges from the germline segment, which might be a read error. The J gene is TRBJ2-1, the V gene TRBV7-7; 9 bases line up with TRBD2. Germline V gives CDR1 SSHAT, CDR2 FNYEAQ (reference sequence). This CDR3 is 16 amino acids long. This CDR3 is CASSPGLASSYNEQFF. The CDR3 DNA reads TGTGCTAGCAGTCCGGGACTAGCAAGCTCCTACAATGAGCAGTTCTTC.

The chain carries TRBV7-3 and TRBJ2-3, with D unresolved. Germline V lookup: CDR1 SGHTA, CDR2 FQGTGA. Deletions cut 2 bases from V and 1 base from J, with 10 bases between. The CDR3 runs 15 residues. The CDR3 region is CASSLGGYRTDTQYF. In DNA, the CDR3 is TGTGCCAGCAGCTTAGGCGGTTATCGCACAGATACGCAGTATTTT.

This clone showed up just a few times. The chain joins TRBV10-3 to TRBJ2-3, with unresolved D. V was shortened by 0 bases and J by 2 bases, with 9 bases between the two germline ends. There are 15 residues in the CDR3. Germline-derived CDR1 and CDR2 are ENHRY and SYGVKD. This CDR3 reads CAISESRRITDTQYF. CDR3 DNA sequence: TGTGCCATCAGTGAGTCGCGGCGGATCACAGATACGCAGTATTTT.